This is a list of T cell receptor beta chains from one sample in a study of PD-L1 blockade in urothelial cancer. This table comes from immunoSEQ multiplex PCR, and its TCRdb copy is limited to in-frame clones, with some not included. The repertoire consists of 33,000 or so clones, with roughly four fifths occurring once and the leading ten covering 3% to 4.5%. The sequenced sample was PBMCs, obtained around atezolizumab (anti-PD-L1) treatment. The receptor source for this set is a man aged 70 or older with urothelial cancer. Both conserved end residues are trimmed from each CDR3. Fields, in order: V gene, J gene, CDR3 protein.

V: TRBV11-2
J: TRBJ1-6
CDR3: ASSLRVDRGVSPLH

V: TRBV6-6
J: TRBJ1-1
CDR3: ASSPNRERNTEAF

V: TRBV19
J: TRBJ2-7
CDR3: ASSILNGAYEQY

V: TRBV7-3
J: TRBJ2-2
CDR3: ASSLGRGNTGELF

V: TRBV7-3
J: TRBJ2-6
CDR3: ASSSPRDSSTGANVLT

V: TRBV29-1
J: TRBJ2-1
CDR3: SVPTLLAGYNEQF

V: TRBV19
J: TRBJ1-6
CDR3: ASRGTDHNSPLH

V: TRBV19
J: TRBJ1-5
CDR3: ASTARQGLNQPQH

V: TRBV4-3
J: TRBJ2-2
CDR3: ASSQVSGTGELF

V: TRBV5-5
J: TRBJ1-2
CDR3: ASSLADYGTGGGYT

V: TRBV5-6
J: TRBJ2-1
CDR3: ASSPGRTEQF

V: TRBV5-4
J: TRBJ2-3
CDR3: ASSPDSGRDTQY

V: TRBV7-3
J: TRBJ2-1
CDR3: ASSLMARENEQF

V: TRBV10-1
J: TRBJ2-1
CDR3: ASSGPVREQF

V: TRBV7-3
J: TRBJ2-7
CDR3: ASSLKGGDYFYEQY

V: TRBV6-5
J: TRBJ1-2
CDR3: ASSYSGTGSGYT

V: TRBV6-5
J: TRBJ1-2
CDR3: ASSLQGINGYT

V: TRBV9
J: TRBJ2-1
CDR3: ASSGLGQVPYNEQF

V: TRBV28
J: TRBJ2-2
CDR3: AARPHGGRAFGGELF

V: TRBV30
J: TRBJ1-5
CDR3: AWSVQAGQPQH

V: TRBV5-1
J: TRBJ1-1
CDR3: ASSPWTDNTEAF

V: TRBV18
J: TRBJ1-5
CDR3: ASSPPLGAGQPQH

V: TRBV30
J: TRBJ1-2
CDR3: AWNDRGQNYGYT

V: TRBV5-8
J: TRBJ2-2
CDR3: ASSFASGVVTGELF

V: TRBV7-2
J: TRBJ1-3
CDR3: ASSLWAGTGNTIY

V: TRBV9
J: TRBJ2-2
CDR3: ASSVGGTGNTGELF

V: TRBV2
J: TRBJ2-7
CDR3: ASSEPFSYEQY

V: TRBV7-2
J: TRBJ2-3
CDR3: ASSASGGVIDTQY

V: TRBV5-1
J: TRBJ2-3
CDR3: ASDLAGRTDTQY

V: TRBV11-2
J: TRBJ2-5
CDR3: ASSSGPNQETQY

V: TRBV5-1
J: TRBJ2-7
CDR3: ASSARTGDGAEQY

V: TRBV30
J: TRBJ1-4
CDR3: AWSDPGGVEKLF

V: TRBV5-6
J: TRBJ2-7
CDR3: ASSELGGHYYEQY

V: TRBV30
J: TRBJ2-3
CDR3: AWMAGGRSTDTQY

V: TRBV20-1
J: TRBJ2-1
CDR3: SAMSGMGF

V: TRBV5-1
J: TRBJ2-7
CDR3: ASSTSGNRGDEQY

V: TRBV2
J: TRBJ1-6
CDR3: ASSKADSPLH

V: TRBV14
J: TRBJ1-1
CDR3: ASSQPYRGLAEAF

V: TRBV19
J: TRBJ2-1
CDR3: ASSDRDRYNEQF

V: TRBV7-6
J: TRBJ2-3
CDR3: ASSLGSGGHTDTQY

V: TRBV19
J: TRBJ1-2
CDR3: ASSGTGVEGYGYT

V: TRBV6-5
J: TRBJ1-5
CDR3: ASSYSIDRQPQH

V: TRBV28
J: TRBJ1-2
CDR3: ASRSRVSGYT

V: TRBV28
J: TRBJ2-7
CDR3: ASSPNDREYEQY

V: TRBV28
J: TRBJ2-6
CDR3: ASSSPGQGFSGANVLT

V: TRBV7-2
J: TRBJ1-1
CDR3: ASSQGQGTEAF

V: TRBV9
J: TRBJ2-7
CDR3: ASSVAQRGDEQY

V: TRBV7-6
J: TRBJ1-4
CDR3: ASSPGTIATNEKLF

V: TRBV9
J: TRBJ2-3
CDR3: ASSVAASGGLDTQY

V: TRBV28
J: TRBJ1-1
CDR3: ASSGAGIRAEAF

V: TRBV7-6
J: TRBJ1-4
CDR3: ASSKTGGATNEKLF

V: TRBV5-4
J: TRBJ2-5
CDR3: ASSFYQETQY

V: TRBV19
J: TRBJ1-5
CDR3: ASSISPGQPQH

V: TRBV6-1
J: TRBJ1-1
CDR3: AIQRGGAGNTEAF

V: TRBV7-2
J: TRBJ2-1
CDR3: AVQVGWRGNYNEQF

V: TRBV5-8
J: TRBJ2-1
CDR3: ASKILAGAYNEQF

V: TRBV6-6
J: TRBJ1-2
CDR3: ASSWSQGENGYT